Presented here are 28 T cell receptor beta chains from one specimen sequenced in a study of CD8 T cells in ankylosing spondylitis. MiXCR was run by TCRdb on the 5' RACE reads, yielding one entry per CDR3 protein. Of about 160,000 distinct CDR3 sequences listed, roughly 10% were seen once; the top ten hold approximately 15%. Sequencing was carried out using blood, either unsorted or a sorted T cell fraction (not recorded which). Receptors were obtained from a female donor with ankylosing spondylitis or in good health (not recorded which).

The sample holds a few counts of this clonotype. J is TRBJ2-7 and V is TRBV29-1; the D call may be TRBD1 or TRBD2 (5 bases each). CDR3 size: 15 residues. CDR1 and CDR2 (germline): SQVTM, ANQGSEA. Trimming stripped 5 bases from V and 5 bases from J, with 22 bases between. The chain's CDR3 is CSVPKGQGALHEQYF. The CDR3 DNA follows: TGCAGCGTTCCTAAAGGCCAGGGAGCTTTACACGAGCAGTACTTC.

This clonotype was counted at least ten times. The chain uses TRBV27 and TRBJ1-1; TRBD1 agrees at 7 bases. CDR3 length: 13 residues. CDR1 is MNHEY, CDR2 SMNVEV, per germline (reference sequence). V shed 2 bases and J 11 bases; nucleotides not matched to a gene: 8. The CDR3 spells CASSLTTGMEAFF. In nucleotides, the CDR3 is TGTGCCAGCAGTTTAACGACAGGGATGGAGGCTTTCTTT.

This clonotype has a count of ten or more. The chain has TRBV12-3 or TRBV12-4 and TRBJ2-1, with D possibly being TRBD1 (6 bases). This CDR3 has 13 amino acids. V was cut by 2 bases and J by 7 bases, with 9 bases left in between. CDR3 bases: TGTGCCAGCAGTTTAACAGGGTGGAATGAGCAGTTCTTC. This encodes CASSLTGWNEQFF.

The chain has TRBV27 and TRBJ2-3; 9 nucleotides agree with TRBD2. With V trimmed by 5 bases and J by 0 bases, 3 bases remained unmatched. This CDR3 region has 15 residues. CDR1 is MNHEY and CDR2 is SMNVEV in the germline V gene (reference sequence). The CDR3, as DNA: TGTGCCAGCAGTCTACTAGCGGGTAGCACAGATACGCAGTATTTT. Residues: CASSLLAGSTDTQYF.

The chain employs TRBV20-1 and TRBJ1-4; D remains ambiguous. The CDR3 length is 14 residues. V was shortened by 1 base and J by 5 bases, with 11 bases between the two germline ends. Germline CDR1 reads DFQATT; CDR2 reads SNEGSKA (reference sequence). This CDR3 reads CSARVGGRNEKLFF. CDR3 in DNA: TGCAGTGCTAGAGTGGGTGGTAGAAATGAAAAACTGTTTTTT.

The rearrangement links TRBV6-2 or TRBV6-3 to TRBJ2-1; 7 nucleotides align to TRBD2. The CDR3 sequence is 13 residues long. CDR1 is MNHEY, CDR2 SVGEGT, per germline. The V segment lost 11 bases and the J segment 1 base; nucleotides outside the gene matches: 5. DNA for the CDR3: TGTGCCGGGGGGGGGAGGTCCTACAATGAGCAGTTCTTC. It yields the protein CAGGGRSYNEQFF.

This clonotype showed up many times. The chain uses TRBV29-1 and TRBJ2-7; D is unclear. The germline V gene has CDR1 SQVTM and CDR2 ANQGSEA. The CDR3 length is 15 residues. The V and J ends lost 0 bases and 3 bases respectively, with 15 bases between them. CDR3 loop: CSVEDVGTPHYEQYF. The DNA for the CDR3 is TGCAGCGTTGAAGATGTCGGCACCCCCCACTACGAGCAGTACTTC.

This clonotype has at least ten counts. The rearrangement uses TRBV12-3 or TRBV12-4 and TRBJ2-1; no clear D. V was trimmed by 4 bases and J by 1 base, leaving 8 bases between them. CDR3 size: 14 residues. CDR3 residues: CASSYGVSYNEQFF. In nucleotides, the CDR3 is TGTGCCAGCAGTTACGGTGTTTCCTACAATGAGCAGTTCTTC.

This clonotype was seen once. V gene TRBV14 combines with J gene TRBJ1-1; maybe TRBD1 (5 bases). Germline CDR1 reads SGHDN; CDR2 reads FVKESK. The CDR3 loop spans 14 amino acids. V dropped 3 bases and J dropped 6 bases, with 14 bases sitting between them. The CDR3 coding sequence is TGTGCCAGCAGCCAGAAGACAGCGTTGGCTGAAGCTTTCTTT. Translated, it gives CASSQKTALAEAFF.

V gene TRBV24-1 combines with J gene TRBJ2-1; either TRBD1 or TRBD2 may supply D (5 bases each). CDR3 size: 15 residues. The germline V gene encodes CDR1 KGHDR and CDR2 SFDVKD. V lost 3 bases, J lost 7 bases, and 15 bases lay in between. DNA for the CDR3: TGTGCCACCAGTGATCGCGGAGGAAGGGGTAATGAGCAGTTCTTC. It translates to CATSDRGGRGNEQFF.

This clonotype came up many times. This chain connects TRBV7-9 to TRBJ2-7, with unresolved D. The V gene's germline CDR1 is SEHNR and CDR2 FQNEAQ (reference sequence). CDR3 length: 13 residues. V shed 3 bases and J shed 0 bases, with 6 bases lying between them. The DNA for the CDR3 is TGTGCCAGCAGCTTTGGGATCTCCTACGAGCAGTACTTC. Translating gives CASSFGISYEQYF. Complete variable domain (other parts from reference TRBV7-9 and TRBJ2-7): DTGVSQNPRHKITKRGQNVTFRCDPISEHNRLYWYRQTLGQGPEFLTYFQNEAQLEKSRLLSDRFSAERPKGSFSTLEIQRTEQGDSAMYLCASSFGISYEQYFGPGTRLTVT.

This clonotype was observed a few times. V gene TRBV20-1 combines with J gene TRBJ2-2; TRBD2 might be the D (5 bases). The CDR3 length is 14 residues. Trimming pared 0 bases from V and 4 bases from J, leaving 9 bases between. Germline loops: CDR1 DFQATT, CDR2 SNEGSKA (reference sequence). The CDR3 loop reads CSARDREGTGELFF. Here the CDR3 DNA reads TGCAGTGCTAGAGATCGGGAAGGCACCGGGGAGCTGTTTTTT.

Many counts were recorded for this clonotype. The chain combines TRBV27 with TRBJ2-7; 10 bases align to TRBD2. V dropped 8 bases and J dropped 7; count of bases not matched to a gene: 11. The germline V gene encodes CDR1 MNHEY and CDR2 SMNVEV (reference sequence). CDR3 length equals 14 residues. This CDR3 reads CASGPGLAYGEQYF. CDR3 nucleotides: TGTGCCAGCGGCCCGGGACTAGCGTACGGTGAGCAGTACTTC.

This clonotype was observed many times. This sequence joins TRBV10-2 and TRBJ2-1; D ambiguous. V was pared by 4 bases and J by 10 bases, with 11 bases between. There are 12 residues in the CDR3. The germline CDR1 and CDR2 sequences are WSHSY and SAAADI. CDR3 sequence reads: CASSVPSPEQFF. CDR3 coding DNA: TGCGCCAGCAGTGTCCCTAGTCCGGAGCAGTTCTTC.

This clonotype was seen ten or more times. CDR3: CASSGGVGMREQFF. The CDR3 region has the DNA TGTGCCAGCAGCGGCGGGGTAGGGATGAGAGAGCAGTTCTTC. J is TRBJ2-1 and V is TRBV11-2; tentative D call: TRBD2 (6 bases). Between the trimmed V and J ends, which lost 5 bases and 10 bases, there was a span of 18 bases. Germline V gives CDR1 SGHAT, CDR2 FQNNGV. The CDR3 spans 14 residues. The full variable domain, with the rest looked up from reference TRBV11-2 and TRBJ2-1, is EAGVAQSPRYKIIEKRQSVAFWCNPISGHATLYWYQQILGQGPKLLIQFQNNGVVDDSQLPKDRFSAERLKGVDSTLKIQPAKLEDSAVYLCASSGGVGMREQFFGPGTRLTVL.

Many counts were recorded for this clonotype. The chain couples TRBV20-1 to TRBJ2-7; 9 bases fit TRBD2. The CDR3 loop spans 13 amino acids. V was clipped by 6 bases and J by 4 bases; unmatched bases: 7. Germline lookup yields CDR1 DFQATT and CDR2 SNEGSKA (reference sequence). The CDR3 coding sequence is TGCAGTGCCACCGGGACTAGCAAGTACGAGCAGTACTTC. It codes for CSATGTSKYEQYF.

The chain couples TRBV7-9 to TRBJ2-1; 10 bases are shared with TRBD2. The germline V gene has CDR1 SEHNR and CDR2 FQNEAQ (reference sequence). V lost 3 bases, J lost 6 bases, and 2 bases stayed unmatched. This CDR3 is 14 amino acids long. Here the CDR3 reads CASSFGLAANEQFF. The CDR3 DNA sequence: TGTGCCAGCAGCTTTGGACTAGCGGCCAATGAGCAGTTCTTC.

The table lists this clonotype with a few counts. The J gene is TRBJ1-3, the V gene TRBV7-8, with D unclear. Looked up from germline, CDR1 is SGHVS and CDR2 is FQNEAQ. This CDR3 has 16 residues. Trimming shortened V by 4 bases and J by 0 bases, and 13 bases separated the two germline ends. In nucleotides, the CDR3 is TGTGCCAGCAGCTCAGAAGCGACCTTCTCTGGAAACACCATATATTTT. Amino acids: CASSSEATFSGNTIYF.

This clonotype was counted ten times or more. This rearrangement joins TRBV7-9 to TRBJ1-3; no clear D. The CDR3 is 16 amino acids. V lost 5 bases to trimming and J lost 2 bases, with 16 bases between them. Germline V gene sequence: CDR1 SEHNR, CDR2 FQNEAQ (reference sequence). The CDR3: CASSLGMVLPGNTIYF. The CDR3 DNA reads as TGTGCCAGCAGCCTGGGCATGGTTTTGCCTGGAAACACCATATATTTT.

The table lists this clonotype with a few counts. This chain links TRBV3-1 with TRBJ1-1; tentative D call: TRBD1 (5 bases). The CDR3 is 14 residues long. Germline values: CDR1 LGHDT, CDR2 YNNKEL (reference sequence). Trimming cost V 1 base and J 9 bases, with 15 bases left between them. The CDR3 is CASSQAPGTDQAFF. The CDR3 coding sequence is TGTGCCAGCAGCCAAGCCCCCGGGACTGACCAAGCTTTCTTT.

This clonotype has more than one count but fewer than ten. J is TRBJ2-3 and V is TRBV7-9; a possible D gene is TRBD2 (5 bases). The V end was cut by 5 bases, the J end by 0 bases, with 9 bases between. From germline, CDR1 is SEHNR and CDR2 FQNEAQ (reference sequence). The CDR3 is 14 residues long. The CDR3 DNA follows: TGTGCCAGCAGCCCTCCGGGGAGCACAGATACGCAGTATTTT. Its translation: CASSPPGSTDTQYF. Variable domain in full (rest from reference TRBV7-9 and TRBJ2-3): DTGVSQNPRHKITKRGQNVTFRCDPISEHNRLYWYRQTLGQGPEFLTYFQNEAQLEKSRLLSDRFSAERPKGSFSTLEIQRTEQGDSAMYLCASSPPGSTDTQYFGPGTRLTVL.

There are many counts of this clonotype. The rearrangement joins TRBV6-1 to TRBJ1-6; a weak D match, TRBD1 (6 bases). V dropped 3 bases and J dropped 2 bases, with 14 bases sitting between them. CDR1 MNHNS and CDR2 SASEGT come from the germline V gene. The CDR3 is 17 amino acids. CDR3 amino acids: CASSEAGGSAYNSPLHF. DNA of the CDR3: TGTGCCAGCAGTGAGGCGGGGGGCAGCGCCTATAATTCACCCCTCCACTTT.

This clonotype was found a few times. The rearrangement joins TRBV5-1 to TRBJ2-1; 7 positions agree with TRBD1. The length of the CDR3 is 14 residues. V dropped 4 bases and J dropped 6; count of bases not matched to a gene: 7. CDR1 is SGHRS, CDR2 YFSETQ, per germline. CDR3 sequence: CASSPGAGGNEQFF. Here the CDR3 DNA reads TGCGCCAGCAGCCCCGGGGCAGGGGGCAATGAGCAGTTCTTC.

This clonotype was seen at least ten times. J is TRBJ2-7 and V is TRBV28; D gene uncertain. Trimming cost V 6 bases and J 0 bases, with 18 bases left between them. The CDR3 covers 16 residues. Per germline, CDR1 MDHEN and CDR2 SYDVKM. CDR3: CASRRWRSPLSYEQYF. CDR3 nucleotide sequence: TGTGCCAGCAGACGCTGGCGGTCGCCCCTCTCCTACGAGCAGTACTTC.

The chain has TRBV7-9 and TRBJ2-1; 10 bases agree with TRBD2. With V trimmed by 6 bases and J by 5 bases, 13 bases remained unmatched. This CDR3 comprises 17 residues. Germline assignment: CDR1 SEHNR and CDR2 FQNEAQ (reference sequence). The CDR3 DNA is TGTGCCAGCAGTCTAGCGGGAGCCCGTCCCTTCGACAATGAGCAGTTCTTC. Amino acid sequence: CASSLAGARPFDNEQFF.

The rearrangement uses TRBV7-9 and TRBJ2-5; a possible D gene is TRBD2 (7 bases). The CDR3 contains 16 residues. Germline lookup yields CDR1 SEHNR and CDR2 FQNEAQ (reference sequence). V was shortened by 1 base and J by 0 bases, with 12 bases between the two germline ends. CDR3 in amino acids: CASSLEQGGYQETQYF. CDR3 sequence (DNA): TGTGCCAGCAGCTTAGAACAGGGAGGGTACCAAGAGACCCAGTACTTC.

This chain connects TRBV2 to TRBJ1-1, with a tentative D call TRBD1 (5 bases). V was shortened by 1 base and J by 2 bases, with 11 bases between the two germline ends. The CDR3 spans 15 residues. From germline, CDR1 is SNHLY and CDR2 FYNNEI. CDR3 loop: CASSEEAGRNTEAFF. The CDR3 nucleotides read TGTGCCAGCAGTGAAGAGGCAGGGCGAAACACTGAAGCTTTCTTT.

The chain has TRBV27 and TRBJ2-1; D is possibly TRBD2 (5 bases). Trimming cost V 8 bases and J 10 bases, with 27 bases left between them. The CDR3 spans 16 residues. CDR1 is MNHEY and CDR2 is SMNVEV in the germline V gene (reference sequence). The CDR3 loop reads CASGYLVGLISGEQFF. The CDR3 DNA follows: TGTGCCAGCGGATATCTTGTGGGCCTAATAAGCGGAGAGCAGTTCTTC.